This TCR beta chain is from a study of shared clonotypes between healthy human individuals. In the study overall: Used for every donor were three CD4 naive, three CD4 memory, two CD8 naive and one CD8 memory plate. Regarding the study as a whole: The four-donor shared clonotypes exceeded non-shared clonotypes in generation probability, with non-shared ones scoring lower.

Measured with immunoSEQ multiplex PCR; TCRdb has only the in-frame clones, and not every one. The sample has roughly 320,000 clones, over 75% seen once. A remark on this clone: Its antigen remains unknown.

Trimming took 8 bases from V and 2 from J, leaving 13 bases between them. CDR3 length: 13 residues. Per the germline V gene, CDR1 is MNHNS and CDR2 is SASEGT. Sequenced material: memory CD8+ T cells sorted from blood. Subset in this sample: CD45RO+ cells pooled with CCR7-negative TemRA cells. The clonotype originates from a man aged 18-30 years in good health. The rearrangement links TRBV6-1 to TRBJ2-7; TRBD1 might be the D (6 bases). The CDR3 coding sequence is TGTGCCAGCCACCGGGACACTGCCTACGAGCAGTACTTC. This gives the protein CASHRDTAYEQYF.